This TCR beta chain was identified in a study of beta chain features in type 1 diabetes. Study summary: Sorted cells, about 99 million in number, were examined across all samples. Study-wide results and caveats: Researchers reported that naive, central memory and Treg TCRB repertoires appeared more similar in patients than in healthy donors.

cDNA synthesis used the whole RNA isolate, giving expressed TCRB sequences. Naive, central memory and regulatory T cell samples produced a mean of approximately 3.6 million reads. TCRdb's copy holds only in-frame clones and misses some; the assay was immunoSEQ multiplex PCR. This sample has under 900,000 clones, with roughly a sixth found just once. CDR1 is ENHRY, CDR2 SYGVKD, per germline. This CDR3 region has 11 residues. Trimming removed 7 bases at V and 11 bases at J, with 14 bases between. Heparinised blood was drawn once per donor, averaging roughly 120 mL. This clone was observed at least ten times. Its antigen is as yet unknown.

The sequenced sample was naive CD4+ T cells from blood. This receptor was identified in a woman between 18 and 29 years old in good health. V gene TRBV10-3 combines with J gene TRBJ1-1; D gene unclear. The CDR3 sequence: CAIMDGRRAFF. The CDR3 DNA reads TGTGCCATCATGGATGGGAGACGGGCTTTCTTT.